This TCR beta chain was profiled in a study of blood T cell repertoires in COVID-19. Trimming took 4 bases from V and 7 from J, leaving 13 bases between them. The CDR3 consists of 14 residues. Germline CDR1 is SGHTA and CDR2 is FQGNSA. Original methodology: Reference gene primer amplification gave estimated nucleated cell counts. Measured with immunoSEQ multiplex PCR; TCRdb has only the in-frame clones, and not every one. For V, J and clone size, that table is used; D and trimming come from the DNA. The repertoire consists of more than 150,000 clones, with roughly 80% occurring once and the leading ten covering 17%.

The V call is TRBV7-2, the J call TRBJ1-4; the D gene is possibly TRBD1 (6 bases). Sequenced: peripheral blood. The sequence was obtained from a man in his sixties with active or convalescent COVID-19. CDR3 sequence: CASSSQGYGEKLFF. The CDR3 DNA is TGTGCCAGCAGCTCACAGGGCTATGGTGAAAAACTGTTTTTT.